This T cell receptor beta chain was sequenced in a study of Ad26.COV2.S vaccination and SARS-CoV-2 variants. Germline CDR1 and CDR2: MGHDK and SYGVNS. V gave up 5 bases and J gave up 1 base, with 12 bases separating them. The CDR3 extends over 14 amino acids. The treatment denotes: roughly 19 received Ad26.COV2.S at low or high dose, single or two shots; about five received placebo; per-sample allocation not given. It was on day 63 after the first vaccine or placebo injection that samples were taken. The assay was immunoSEQ multiplex PCR, and TCRdb's table has in-frame clones only and misses some. The sample includes 240,000 or so clones, roughly 88% seen only once; the top ten take 9.5% to 12%.

This sequence joins TRBV25-1 and TRBJ2-7; a possible D gene is TRBD1 (6 bases). The clonotype comes from a person aged 18-60 years who received the Ad26.COV2.S COVID-19 vaccine or a placebo. The sample was peripheral blood, taken in a trial of Ad26.COV2.S vaccine versus placebo. CDR3 protein: CASSSGTPSYEQYF. CDR3 nucleotide sequence: TGTGCCAGCAGTTCCGGGACACCTTCCTACGAGCAGTACTTC.